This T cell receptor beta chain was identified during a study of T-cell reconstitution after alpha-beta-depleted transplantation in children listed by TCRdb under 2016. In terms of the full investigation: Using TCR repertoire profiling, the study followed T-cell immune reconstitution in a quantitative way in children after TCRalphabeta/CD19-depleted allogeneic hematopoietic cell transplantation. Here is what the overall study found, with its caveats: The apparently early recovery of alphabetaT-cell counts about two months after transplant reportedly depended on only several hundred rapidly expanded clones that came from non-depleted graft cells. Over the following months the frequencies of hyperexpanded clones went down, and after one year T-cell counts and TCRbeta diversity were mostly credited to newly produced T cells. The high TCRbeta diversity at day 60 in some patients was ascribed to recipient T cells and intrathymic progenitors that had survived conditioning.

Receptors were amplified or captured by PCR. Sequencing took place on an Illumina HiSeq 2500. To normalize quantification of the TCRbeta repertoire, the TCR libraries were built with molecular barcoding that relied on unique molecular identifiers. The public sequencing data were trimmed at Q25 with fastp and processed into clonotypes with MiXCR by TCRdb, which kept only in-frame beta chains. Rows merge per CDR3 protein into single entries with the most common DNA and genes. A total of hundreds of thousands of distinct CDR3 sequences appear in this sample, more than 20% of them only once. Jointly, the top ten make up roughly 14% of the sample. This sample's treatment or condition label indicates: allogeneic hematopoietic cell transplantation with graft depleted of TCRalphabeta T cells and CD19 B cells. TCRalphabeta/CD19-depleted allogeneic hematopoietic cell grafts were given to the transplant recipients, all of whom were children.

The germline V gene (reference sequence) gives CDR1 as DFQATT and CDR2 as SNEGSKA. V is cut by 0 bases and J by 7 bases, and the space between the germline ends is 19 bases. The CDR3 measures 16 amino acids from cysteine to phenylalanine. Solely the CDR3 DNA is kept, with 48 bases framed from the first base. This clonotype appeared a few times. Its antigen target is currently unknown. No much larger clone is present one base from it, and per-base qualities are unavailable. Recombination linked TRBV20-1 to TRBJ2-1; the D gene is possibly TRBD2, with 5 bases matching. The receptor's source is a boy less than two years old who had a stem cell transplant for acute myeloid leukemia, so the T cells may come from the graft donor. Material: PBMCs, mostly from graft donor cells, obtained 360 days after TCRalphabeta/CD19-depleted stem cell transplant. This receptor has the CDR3 CSARDGRSGVGNEQFF. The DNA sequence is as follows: TGCAGTGCTAGAGATGGGCGATCCGGGGTGGGGAATGAGCAGTTCTTC.